The 7 T cell receptor beta chains given below trace back to one sample, sequenced in a study of neurological immune-mediated disorders. TCRdb analysed the 5' RACE reads with MiXCR anew, one entry per CDR3 protein. The sample records about 80,000 distinct CDR3 sequences, roughly 9.9% being singletons. Sequenced sample: PBMCs. The receptors derive from a man aged 45-65 years in good health.

This clonotype was recorded many times. V and J are TRBV2 and TRBJ1-5; 9 bases match TRBD1. The CDR3 sequence is 14 residues long. The germline CDR1 and CDR2 sequences are SNHLY and FYNNEI. The V gene end was trimmed by 7 bases and the J gene end by 5 bases; junction bases not matched to a gene: 6. The CDR3 DNA reads as TGTGCCAGCACCCGGGACAGGGAGGATCAGCCCCAGCATTTT. It encodes CASTRDREDQPQHF.

There are many counts of this clonotype. This sequence joins TRBV20-1 and TRBJ2-5; 11 positions agree with TRBD1. The V segment lost 3 bases and the J segment 5 bases; nucleotides outside the gene matches: 8. Germline V gene sequence: CDR1 DFQATT, CDR2 SNEGSKA (reference sequence). The CDR3 extends over 15 amino acids. The CDR3 region is CSARAGTGGSETQYF. CDR3 DNA sequence: TGCAGTGCTAGGGCCGGGACAGGGGGTTCGGAGACCCAGTACTTC.

Many counts were recorded for this clonotype. The rearrangement joins TRBV12-3 or TRBV12-4 to TRBJ1-5; 10 nucleotides line up with TRBD1. After removal of 5 bases from V and 2 bases from J, the junction contained 9 bases not matched to a gene. The CDR3 spans 17 residues. CDR3 residues: CASSPGTGVLGNQPQHF. For the CDR3, the DNA is TGTGCCAGCAGTCCCGGGACAGGGGTTCTCGGCAATCAGCCCCAGCATTTT.

This clonotype was recorded at least ten times. This sequence joins TRBV5-1 and TRBJ2-7; weak D call: TRBD2 (6 bases). Germline CDR1 reads SGHRS; CDR2 reads YFSETQ. The CDR3 consists of 15 residues. The V end lost 0 bases, the J end lost 2 bases, and 12 bases lay between the germline ends. The CDR3 loop reads CASSLVGSGTYEQYF. The CDR3 coding sequence is TGCGCCAGCAGCTTGGTGGGTAGCGGTACCTACGAGCAGTACTTC. The full variable domain, its missing parts supplied by reference TRBV5-1 and TRBJ2-7, is KAGVTQTPRYLIKTRGQQVTLSCSPISGHRSVSWYQQTPGQGLQFLFEYFSETQRNKGNFPGRFSGRQFSNSRSEMNVSTLELGDSALYLCASSLVGSGTYEQYFGPGTRLTVT.

This clonotype has ten or more counts. The J gene is TRBJ2-3, the V gene TRBV7-2; the D is unclear. V was trimmed by 1 base and J by 1 base, leaving 9 bases between them. This CDR3 contains 15 residues. Per germline, CDR1 SGHTA and CDR2 FQGNSA. This CDR3 reads CASSLGSGRTDTQYF. Written as DNA, the CDR3 is TGTGCCAGCAGCTTAGGGTCCGGTCGCACAGATACGCAGTATTTT.

This clonotype showed up many times. The rearrangement joins TRBV5-1 to TRBJ1-1, with D unresolved. CDR1 and CDR2 (germline): SGHRS, YFSETQ. Deletions cut 4 bases from V and 12 bases from J, with 25 bases between. The CDR3 runs to 15 residues. CDR3 amino acids: CASSPFVEGGSMSFF. The DNA for the CDR3 is TGCGCCAGCAGCCCTTTTGTCGAAGGAGGAAGCATGTCTTTCTTT.

The chain joins TRBV9 to TRBJ1-5; D might be TRBD1 (5 bases). This CDR3 region has 15 residues. Looked up from germline, CDR1 is SGDLS and CDR2 is YYNGEE. The V gene lost 0 bases and the J gene lost 5 bases, with 12 bases spanning the gap. CDR3 residues: CASSVGSGGDQPQHF. In DNA form, the CDR3 reads TGTGCCAGCAGCGTAGGGTCGGGAGGGGATCAGCCCCAGCATTTT. The full variable domain, its missing parts supplied by reference TRBV9 and TRBJ1-5, is DSGVTQTPKHLITATGQRVTLRCSPRSGDLSVYWYQQSLDQGLQFLIQYYNGEERAKGNILERFSAQQFPDLHSELNLSSLELGDSALYFCASSVGSGGDQPQHFGDGTRLSIL.